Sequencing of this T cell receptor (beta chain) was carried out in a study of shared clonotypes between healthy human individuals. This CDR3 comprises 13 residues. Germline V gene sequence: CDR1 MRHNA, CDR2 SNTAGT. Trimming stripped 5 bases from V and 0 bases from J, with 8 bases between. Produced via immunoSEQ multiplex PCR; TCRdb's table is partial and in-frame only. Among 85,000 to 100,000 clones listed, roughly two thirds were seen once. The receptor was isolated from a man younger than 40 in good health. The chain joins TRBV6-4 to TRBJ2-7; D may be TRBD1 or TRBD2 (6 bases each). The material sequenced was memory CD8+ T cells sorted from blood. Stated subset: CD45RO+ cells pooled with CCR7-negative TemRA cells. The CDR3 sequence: CASSWGASYEQYF. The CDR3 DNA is TGTGCCAGCAGTTGGGGGGCCTCCTACGAGCAGTACTTC.